These 15 T cell receptor beta chains originate from one sample sequenced in a study of blood T cell repertoires in COVID-19 (dated by TCRdb to the early 2020s). Library preparation used the immunoSEQ multiplex PCR assay. In its TCRdb copy, this immuneACCESS table keeps in-frame sequences only and misses some clones. Where compared with another copy, unresolved V genes explain less than half of these, and the others have no known cause. For this sample there are about 18,000 clones; roughly 84% appear just once. In total, the top ten clones hold 9.8% of the sample. Sequencing input: peripheral blood. These receptors came from a man in his forties with active COVID-19.

V usage is TRBV3-1 (or the pseudogene TRBV3-2) and J usage is TRBJ2-3; 12 bases are shared with TRBD2. The CDR3 sequence is 18 residues long. V shed 4 bases and J 0 bases; nucleotides not matched to a gene: 8. Germline lookup yields CDR1 LGHDT and CDR2 YNNKEL (reference sequence). The CDR3 is CASSLRTSGAISTDTQYF. CDR3 DNA: TGTGCCAGCAGCCTAAGGACTAGCGGGGCAATAAGCACAGATACGCAGTATTTT.

This sequence joins TRBV29-1 and TRBJ2-3; tentative D call: TRBD2 (6 bases). Germline V gene data show CDR1 as SQVTM and CDR2 as ANQGSEA. CDR3 size: 14 residues. V lost 2 bases and J 5 bases, leaving 14 bases between the germline ends. This CDR3 is CSVEKAGSGDTQYF. The CDR3 nucleotides are TGCAGCGTTGAAAAGGCGGGGTCCGGAGATACGCAGTATTTT.

CDR3 bases: TGTGCCAGCAGCCCGATGGACGGCGTTAGGGGAAAACTGTTTTTT. Amino acids: CASSPMDGVRGKLFF. The chain couples TRBV11-2 to TRBJ1-4; D perhaps matches TRBD1 (5 bases). Germline assignment: CDR1 SGHAT and CDR2 FQNNGV. The CDR3 length is 15 residues. Trimming removed 5 bases from V and 10 bases from J, with 20 bases in between.

This chain uses TRBV6-4 with TRBJ2-6; TRBD1 matches 10 bases. V lost 2 bases to trimming and J lost 1 base; unmatched junction nucleotides: 5. CDR1 MRHNA and CDR2 SNTAGT come from the germline V gene. This CDR3 spans 18 amino acids. The CDR3 DNA reads TGTGCCAGCAGTGACCAACGGACAGGGGGATCTGGGGCCAACGTCCTGACTTTC. Its translation is CASSDQRTGGSGANVLTF.

The chain joins TRBV6-2 or TRBV6-3 to TRBJ2-3; tentatively, D is TRBD2 (6 bases). The CDR3 runs to 16 residues. Trimming removed 2 bases at V and 2 bases at J, with 14 bases between. CDR1 MNHEY and CDR2 SVGEGT come from the germline V gene. This CDR3 reads CASSYGGTHLTDTQYF. The CDR3 nucleotides are TGTGCCAGCAGTTACGGGGGGACTCATCTCACAGATACGCAGTATTTT.

The genes are TRBV9 and TRBJ2-1; 11 nucleotides line up with TRBD1. The CDR3 is made up of 23 amino acids. CDR1 is SGDLS, CDR2 YYNGEE, per germline. The junction had 32 bases not matched to a gene; V was cut back by 4 bases and J by 8 bases. The CDR3 DNA sequence: TGTGCCAGCAGCCTCACGGACAGGGGGCGCTGGGGCGGGAGGCCCCGCGTAGGTCATGAGCAGTTCTTC. Its translation is CASSLTDRGRWGGRPRVGHEQFF.

The V and J genes are TRBV27 and TRBJ1-5, with 7 bases identical to TRBD1. Unmatched junction bases numbered 7, after V lost 2 bases and J lost 0 bases. Germline V CDR1 and CDR2: MNHEY, SMNVEV (reference sequence). This CDR3 has 17 amino acids. The CDR3 DNA follows: TGTGCCAGCAGTTTACTTGGGACAGCTTATAGCAATCAGCCCCAGCATTTT. Protein sequence: CASSLLGTAYSNQPQHF.

The V and J genes are TRBV19 and TRBJ2-3, with 9 bases that match TRBD2. The germline CDR1 and CDR2 sequences are LNHDA and SQIVND (reference sequence). J was trimmed by 3 bases and V by 3 bases; bases with no gene match: 7. The CDR3 is made up of 16 amino acids. The CDR3 protein is CASSILQREVTDTQYF. The CDR3 DNA reads TGTGCCAGTAGTATTCTGCAGCGGGAGGTTACAGATACGCAGTATTTT.

The chain joins TRBV7-9 to TRBJ1-4, with 7 bases that match TRBD1. After removal of 7 bases from V and 8 bases from J, the junction contained 7 bases not matched to a gene. The CDR3 runs 13 residues. The germline CDR1 and CDR2 sequences are SEHNR and FQNEAQ (reference sequence). In DNA, the CDR3 is TGTGCCAGCAACGACAGGGACGACGAAAAACTGTTTTTT. It yields the protein CASNDRDDEKLFF.

J is TRBJ2-1 and V is TRBV9; TRBD2 is a possible D gene (6 bases). Germline values: CDR1 SGDLS, CDR2 YYNGEE. The length of the CDR3 is 14 residues. The V and J ends lost 4 bases and 4 bases respectively, with 12 bases between them. The CDR3 DNA sequence: TGTGCCAGCAGCATGTCGGGAGAATACAATGAGCAGTTCTTC. This encodes CASSMSGEYNEQFF.

The V and J genes are TRBV6-2 or TRBV6-3 and TRBJ2-7; 13 nucleotides align to TRBD2. With V trimmed by 5 bases and J by 7 bases, 8 bases remained unmatched. This CDR3 has 15 residues. Germline V gene sequence: CDR1 MNHEY, CDR2 SVGEGT. The CDR3 protein is CASSGGLAGEDEQYF. The CDR3 DNA reads TGTGCCAGCAGTGGCGGACTAGCGGGAGAAGATGAGCAGTACTTC.

The chain joins TRBV9 to TRBJ2-7, with 11 bases lining up with TRBD1. Germline assignment: CDR1 SGDLS and CDR2 YYNGEE. The junction had 7 bases not matched to a gene; V was cut back by 4 bases and J by 4 bases. The CDR3 is 15 amino acids. CDR3: CASSPGQGATYEQYF. CDR3 coding DNA: TGTGCCAGCAGCCCTGGACAGGGGGCTACGTACGAGCAGTACTTC.

This chain connects TRBV27 to TRBJ2-7; TRBD1 might be the D (6 bases). V was shortened by 2 bases and J by 3 bases, with 17 bases between the two germline ends. The germline gives CDR1 MNHEY, CDR2 SMNVEV (reference sequence). The CDR3 runs to 16 residues. CDR3 residues: CASSLSFSGRGYEQYF. Written as DNA, the CDR3 is TGTGCCAGCAGTTTAAGTTTCTCGGGCAGGGGCTACGAGCAGTACTTC.

The genes are TRBV5-1 and TRBJ2-7; perhaps TRBD2 as D (6 bases). Germline CDR1 reads SGHRS; CDR2 reads YFSETQ. The CDR3 consists of 14 residues. V was clipped by 3 bases and J by 0 bases, with 10 bases between them. CDR3 bases: TGCGCCAGCAGCTGGGGGAGGAGCTCCTACGAGCAGTACTTC. Protein product: CASSWGRSSYEQYF.

In this sample, this clone turned up once. This chain uses TRBV27 with TRBJ2-3; the D gene is possibly TRBD2 (6 bases). CDR1 and CDR2 from the germline V gene are MNHEY and SMNVEV (reference sequence). Trimming stripped 5 bases from V and 2 bases from J, with 14 bases between. The CDR3 extends over 15 amino acids. Written as DNA, the CDR3 is TGTGCCAGCAGTCCGCTTGGCGGGAACACAGATACGCAGTATTTT. It codes for CASSPLGGNTDTQYF.